The present entry profiles one T cell receptor (beta chain) with its context. This specimen belongs to a study of blood T cell repertoires in COVID-19. Looking at the study overall: From the United States, Italy and Spain came samples of acute and convalescent COVID-19. Sources were T cells, B-cell-depleted T cells, or PBMCs; the material itself was cDNA or gDNA.

In the original workflow: Scientists estimated how many nucleated cells there were by amplifying reference gene primers. Generated by immunoSEQ multiplex PCR, the TCRdb table keeps only in-frame clones and is missing some. V and J calls and clone size follow that table, whereas D and trimming were derived from the DNA. The table includes 350,000 to 400,000 clones, more than 75% detected once. The specimen was PBMCs or T cells enriched from blood (not recorded which). The clonotype was recovered from a woman aged 18-35 years who had recovered from COVID-19.

The CDR3 DNA sequence: TGTGCCAGTAGTATAGATCCGACAGGGTACGGGAACACTGAAGCTTTCTTT. It codes for CASSIDPTGYGNTEAFF. The rearrangement joins TRBV19 to TRBJ1-1; 7 bases match TRBD1. The CDR3 loop spans 17 amino acids. CDR1 is LNHDA and CDR2 is SQIVND in the germline V gene (reference sequence). The junction had 8 bases not matched to a gene; V was cut back by 0 bases and J by 1 base. Full variable domain (rest looked up from reference TRBV19 and TRBJ1-1): DGGITQSPKYLFRKEGQNVTLSCEQNLNHDAMYWYRQDPGQGLRLIYYSQIVNDFQKGDIAEGYSVSREKKESFPLTVTSAQKNPTAFYLCASSIDPTGYGNTEAFFGQGTRLTVV.